These T cell receptor beta chains were read from a single sample in a study of blood T cell repertoires in COVID-19. Assay used: immunoSEQ multiplex PCR; TCRdb lists only in-frame clones, some missing. The sample consists of 390,000 or so clones, 85% to 90% of them appearing once. The specimen sequenced was peripheral blood. The receptors derive from a young man with active or convalescent COVID-19. Both conserved end residues are part of each CDR3. Clone size is shown for a subset of rows, as once, few, many or a class of expanded clone.

CDR3	V	J	size
CASRGQGASEAFF	TRBV2	TRBJ1-1	-
CASTTRGPGKLFF	TRBV7-2	TRBJ1-4	-
CASSQGLASYNEQFF	TRBV4-1	TRBJ2-1	-
CASSYGTGDYGYTF	TRBV7-8	TRBJ1-2	-
CASSLPGPSYEQYF	TRBV27	TRBJ2-7	-
CASSTSHRGVGPGNTIYF	TRBV28	TRBJ1-3	-
CASSVGAGSSGANVLTF	TRBV9	TRBJ2-6	-
CASSVEGRGTSVFHEQFF	TRBV9	TRBJ2-1	-
CASRGRGNTEAFF	TRBV2	TRBJ1-1	-
CAWKKAGVDYGYTF	TRBV30	TRBJ1-2	-
CASSQLYEQFF	TRBV3-1/TRBV3-2	TRBJ2-1	-
CASSRSSYNEQFF	TRBV7-3	TRBJ2-1	few
CASSLAGGGVGNTIYF	TRBV5-4	TRBJ1-3	few
CSVGGGIFGYGYTF	TRBV29-1	TRBJ1-2	-
CAISESSTGLTGGEQYF	TRBV10-3	TRBJ2-7	-
CASSQVVGAAGYGYTF	TRBV4-2	TRBJ1-2	-
CASSLRVGYGYTF	TRBV6-5	TRBJ1-2	-
CASSTPDRDYGYTF	TRBV7-2	TRBJ1-2	once
CASSQGWTATDTQYF	TRBV4-3	TRBJ2-3	-
CASSLGGVGQPQHF	TRBV27	TRBJ1-5	once
CASSPSLAGLSQETQYF	TRBV5-1	TRBJ2-5	-
CASNIPGTGGAGYGYTF	TRBV28	TRBJ1-2	-
CATSRELRTGGNYGYTF	TRBV15	TRBJ1-2	-
CATSTQTGEDQPQHF	TRBV15	TRBJ1-5	-
CASSPQRGRGEKLFF	TRBV6-2/TRBV6-3	TRBJ1-4	-
CASSPGQELNQPQHF	TRBV18	TRBJ1-5	once
CASSLGSSYNSPLHF	TRBV27	TRBJ1-6	-
CASSVIRGAYEQYF	TRBV28	TRBJ2-7	-
CAISEELNTEAFF	TRBV10-3	TRBJ1-1	-
CASSSPTTGGFYGYTF	TRBV7-9	TRBJ1-2	-
CASSPDKYNSPLHF	TRBV5-4	TRBJ1-6	-
CASRGLTNNSPLHF	TRBV6-6	TRBJ1-6	-
CASSRSRESSYNEQFF	TRBV27	TRBJ2-1	-
CASSLSGGNTIYF	TRBV27	TRBJ1-3	-
CATTPGGDRGLSNTEAFF	TRBV15	TRBJ1-1	-
CASSLGETGGRFYGYTF	TRBV7-2	TRBJ1-2	-
CASSQDTPTWGGSPTDTQYF	TRBV4-3	TRBJ2-3	-
CASSLVFGPTYSNQPQHF	TRBV7-9	TRBJ1-5	-
CASSARDRGQYNEQFF	TRBV11-3	TRBJ2-1	-
CASSLAGGRETQYF	TRBV7-2	TRBJ2-5	-
CASSQDLGFYF	TRBV4-2	TRBJ2-3	-
CASSLVWGLNTEAFF	TRBV11-2	TRBJ1-1	-